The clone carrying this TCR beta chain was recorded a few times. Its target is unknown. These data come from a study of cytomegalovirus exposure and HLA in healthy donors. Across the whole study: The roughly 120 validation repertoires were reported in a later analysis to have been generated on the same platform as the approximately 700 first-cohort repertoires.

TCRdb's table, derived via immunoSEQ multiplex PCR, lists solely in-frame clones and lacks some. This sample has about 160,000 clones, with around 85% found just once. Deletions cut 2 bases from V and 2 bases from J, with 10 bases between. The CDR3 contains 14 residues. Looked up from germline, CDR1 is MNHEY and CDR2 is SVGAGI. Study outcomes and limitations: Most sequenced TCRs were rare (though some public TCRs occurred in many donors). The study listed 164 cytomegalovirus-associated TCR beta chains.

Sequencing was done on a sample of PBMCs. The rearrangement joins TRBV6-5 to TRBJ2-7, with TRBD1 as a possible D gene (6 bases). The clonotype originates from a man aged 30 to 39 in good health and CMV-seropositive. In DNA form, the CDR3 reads TGTGCCAGCAGTTACGGCAGGGGTCCCTACGAGCAGTACTTC. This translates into CASSYGRGPYEQYF.